This T cell receptor beta chain derives from a study of blood T cell repertoires in COVID-19. Study details: Both acute and convalescent COVID-19 samples were obtained from the United States, Italy and Spain. From T cells, B-cell-depleted T cells, or PBMCs came the material, which was cDNA or gDNA.

In the source study's methods: Reference gene primers were amplified, and this amplification served to estimate nucleated cell counts. Using immunoSEQ multiplex PCR, the repertoire was profiled, and TCRdb retains in-frame clones only, with some absent. V, J and clone size are taken as reported in that table, and D and trimming were inferred from the DNA itself. This sample has fewer than 200,000 clones, with approximately 85% found just once. The V and J ends lost 4 bases and 2 bases, in that order; junction bases with no gene match: 17. Germline-derived CDR1 and CDR2 are KGHDR and SFDVKD. CDR3 size: 19 residues.

The clonotype was recovered from a woman older than 75 with acute or convalescent COVID-19. The sample consisted of peripheral blood. This rearrangement joins TRBV24-1 to TRBJ2-3, with TRBD1 matching 7 bases. CDR3 sequence: CATSDPRGLGSRDTDTQYF. Written as DNA, the CDR3 is TGTGCCACCAGTGACCCCAGGGGGTTGGGTAGCAGAGACACAGATACGCAGTATTTT.